This TCR beta chain came from a study of post-analysis software for immune sequencing data. Study findings and constraints: Elevated frequency relative to controls characterized several TRBV segments in patients, TRBV5-6, TRBV5-1 and TRBV20-1 among them. Normalized Chao1 diversity was significantly reduced in patients versus controls.

Comment on this clonotype: Its antigen is currently unknown.

Incorporated into the TCR beta cDNA libraries were unique molecular identifiers, which served to reduce PCR and sequencing biases. TCRdb called the PCR reads again in MiXCR, with one record for every CDR3 protein. The sample holds approximately 570,000 distinct CDR3 sequences, 44% seen once. With 0 bases removed from V and 8 bases from J, the gap between germline ends came to 16 bases. The germline V gene has CDR1 DFQATT and CDR2 SNEGSKA (reference sequence). The length of the CDR3 is 14 residues. The receptor's source is a girl aged 10-17 years with multiple sclerosis. The sample taken for sequencing was blood. The rearrangement uses TRBV20-1 and TRBJ1-2; D is perhaps TRBD1 (6 bases). The CDR3 reads CSARDSPRGRGYTF. Written as DNA, the CDR3 is TGCAGTGCTAGAGATTCGCCCAGGGGAAGGGGCTACACCTTC.